One and the same sample provided the 28 T cell receptor beta chains below, sequenced in a study of cytomegalovirus exposure and HLA in healthy donors (TCRdb year 2017). Receptors were amplified or captured by the immunoSEQ multiplex PCR assay. The multiplex PCR relied on a mix of 60 forward primers for TCR Vbeta segments and 13 reverse primers for TCR Jbeta segments. The clones in this table, taken by TCRdb from immuneACCESS, are in-frame only. Not every clone is retained; where verified, under half of the shortfall comes from an unresolved V gene, and the cause of the rest is unknown. For this sample there are some 120,000 clones; roughly 70% appear just once. The ten largest clones represent 2.1% of the sample. What was sequenced was PBMCs. Every receptor here comes from a woman between 35 and 50 years old in good health and CMV-seropositive.

The chain recombines TRBV5-4 with TRBJ2-2, with 7 bases identical to TRBD1. J gave up 1 base and V 4 bases, and 7 bases lay outside the gene matches. Germline values: CDR1 SGHNT, CDR2 YYREEE (reference sequence). CDR3 length equals 16 residues. The chain's CDR3 is CASSLWTGLNTGELFF. The CDR3 DNA reads TGTGCCAGCAGCCTGTGGACAGGATTGAACACCGGGGAGCTGTTTTTT.

This chain connects TRBV20-1 to TRBJ1-2, with D hard to call. The CDR3 runs 11 residues. CDR1 and CDR2 from the germline V gene are DFQATT and SNEGSKA (reference sequence). V was clipped by 7 bases and J by 4 bases, with 10 bases between them. The CDR3 DNA follows: TGCAGTGGAGGAGGGCTCTATGGCTACACCTTC. Protein: CSGGGLYGYTF.

This clone appeared a few times. The V gene is TRBV18, the J gene TRBJ1-2, with TRBD1 matching over 8 bases. The CDR3 is 13 amino acids. The junction had 9 bases not matched to a gene; V was cut back by 8 bases and J by 7 bases. The V gene's germline CDR1 is KGHSH and CDR2 LQKENI. DNA for the CDR3: TGTGCCAGCGCCGACAGGGGTGATCTTGGCTACACCTTC. Translated: CASADRGDLGYTF.

The rearrangement links TRBV2 to TRBJ1-2; D possibly corresponds to TRBD1 (5 bases). V was trimmed by 5 bases and J by 5 bases, leaving 12 bases between them. Germline V CDR1 and CDR2: SNHLY, FYNNEI. CDR3 length: 13 residues. CDR3 sequence (DNA): TGTGCCAGCAGTTTCGACAGCAGTTATGGCTACACCTTC. It codes for CASSFDSSYGYTF. Together with reference TRBV2 and TRBJ1-2, the CDR3 gives the full variable domain: EPEVTQTPSHQVTQMGQEVILRCVPISNHLYFYWYRQILGQKVEFLVSFYNNEISEKSEIFDDQFSVERPDGSNFTLKIRSTKLEDSAMYFCASSFDSSYGYTFGSGTRLTVV.

The gene calls are TRBV18 and TRBJ2-7, with 10 bases lining up with TRBD2. Germline CDR1 KGHSH, CDR2 LQKENI. The CDR3 sequence is 17 residues long. Germline trimming cut 0 bases from V and 5 bases from J; bases unmatched to any gene: 10. The chain's CDR3 is CASSPPSPSGSLNEQYF. The CDR3 DNA reads TGTGCCAGCTCACCACCCTCCCCTAGCGGGAGCTTGAACGAGCAGTACTTC.

CDR3 nucleotides: TGTGCCTGGAGTCCCGACAGGGGGAACTATGGCTACACCTTC. This translates into CAWSPDRGNYGYTF. The chain uses TRBV30 and TRBJ1-2; 9 nucleotides line up with TRBD1. The germline V gene encodes CDR1 GTSNPN and CDR2 SVGIG (reference sequence). CDR3 size: 14 residues. Unmatched junction bases numbered 3, after V lost 2 bases and J lost 2 bases.

The gene calls are TRBV4-1 and TRBJ1-1, with D uncertain. Germline CDR1 and CDR2: MGHRA and YSYEKL. This CDR3 has 15 amino acids. V lost 0 bases, J lost 1 base, and 9 bases lay in between. The CDR3 DNA follows: TGCGCCAGCAGCCAAGATTTGAACGGGAACACTGAAGCTTTCTTT. It codes for CASSQDLNGNTEAFF.

The genes are TRBV28 and TRBJ1-2; D may be TRBD1 (6 bases). This CDR3 contains 16 residues. Germline V gene data show CDR1 as MDHEN and CDR2 as SYDVKM. With 5 bases removed from V and 7 bases from J, the gap between germline ends came to 23 bases. CDR3 sequence (DNA): TGTGCCAGCAGTAGGGGGGGAAAAACAGGCCCGGGTGGCTACACCTTC. This sequence encodes CASSRGGKTGPGGYTF.

This clone appeared a single time. The junction does not match germline at one end; this may be a read error. The rearrangement joins TRBV5-8 to TRBJ1-2, with 7 bases fitting TRBD1. The CDR3 is made up of 16 amino acids. Looked up from germline, CDR1 is SGHTS and CDR2 is YDEGEE. CDR3 DNA sequence: TGTGCCGGCAGCCAAAGACAGGGAGGACGAAACTATGGCTACACCTTC. As protein: CAGSQRQGGRNYGYTF.

The V call is TRBV28, the J call TRBJ1-1; D might be TRBD1 (6 bases). The CDR3 consists of 14 residues. Trimming left V 7 bases short and J 3 bases short, with 15 bases between. The V gene's germline CDR1 is MDHEN and CDR2 SYDVKM. CDR3 region: CASNEGGADTEAFF. As DNA, the CDR3 is TGTGCCAGCAATGAGGGGGGGGCAGACACTGAAGCTTTCTTT.

The CDR3 sequence is CASSGGQGRTYEQYF. The DNA for the CDR3 is TGTGCCAGCAGCGGAGGACAGGGGAGAACCTACGAGCAGTACTTC. The genes are TRBV28 and TRBJ2-7; 9 bases are shared with TRBD1. From germline, CDR1 is MDHEN and CDR2 SYDVKM. This CDR3 region has 15 residues. Trimming at V came to 6 bases and at J to 2 bases, leaving 8 bases not matched to a gene.

This clone has only one observation. The rearrangement uses TRBV19 and TRBJ1-2; 8 positions agree with TRBD1. The CDR3 has 17 amino acids. The J segment lost 2 bases and the V segment lost 4 bases, leaving 12 bases of the junction unmatched. The germline V gene has CDR1 LNHDA and CDR2 SQIVND (reference sequence). The CDR3 DNA sequence: TGTGCCAGTAGTAGGACTTGGACAGGGAACCTCAACTATGGCTACACCTTC. Encoded protein: CASSRTWTGNLNYGYTF.

This chain joins TRBV7-2 and TRBJ2-7, with 10 bases lining up with TRBD1. V trimming: 5 bases; J trimming: 3 bases; junction bases outside the gene matches: 7. This CDR3 has 15 residues. Germline V gene data show CDR1 as SGHTA and CDR2 as FQGNSA. CDR3 in amino acids: CASSTTGQGFYEQYF. The CDR3 DNA follows: TGTGCCAGCAGCACTACGGGACAGGGGTTCTACGAGCAGTACTTC.

The chain couples TRBV18 to TRBJ1-2; 8 positions agree with TRBD1. Trimming at V came to 2 bases and at J to 5 bases, leaving 4 bases not matched to a gene. The CDR3 is made up of 14 amino acids. Per the germline V gene, CDR1 is KGHSH and CDR2 is LQKENI. CDR3 region: CASSPAGGGYGYTF. CDR3 bases: TGTGCCAGCTCACCAGCAGGGGGCGGATATGGCTACACCTTC. The entire variable domain, with the rest obtained from reference TRBV18 and TRBJ1-2, is as follows: NAGVMQNPRHLVRRRGQEARLRCSPMKGHSHVYWYRQLPEEGLKFMVYLQKENIIDESGMPKERFSAEFPKEGPSILRIQQVVRGDSAAYFCASSPAGGGYGYTFGSGTRLTVV.

The chain links TRBV21-1 to TRBJ1-2; the table's D call, TRBD1, has no DNA check behind it. TRBV21-1 has pseudogene status. There are 18 residues in the CDR3. CDR3 protein: CASSKSEDRGRPNYGYTF. Written as DNA, the CDR3 is TGTGCCAGCAGCAAAAGCGAGGACAGGGGCAGGCCAAACTATGGCTACACCTTC.

Written as DNA, the CDR3 is TGCGCCAGCAGCTTGGAAGGGGGCTCTGGAAACACCATATATTTT. Encoded protein: CASSLEGGSGNTIYF. J is TRBJ1-3 and V is TRBV5-1; TRBD1 might be the D (6 bases). CDR3 length: 15 amino acids. V was cut by 0 bases and J by 0 bases, with 7 bases left in between. Germline V gives CDR1 SGHRS, CDR2 YFSETQ.

This clone has ten or more counts. CDR3 loop: CASDWENTEAFF. As DNA, the CDR3 is TGTGCCAGCGACTGGGAGAATACTGAAGCTTTCTTT. This chain joins TRBV7-6 and TRBJ1-1, with D unclear. V was cut by 8 bases and J by 5 bases, with 12 bases left in between. CDR1 SGHVS and CDR2 FNYEAQ come from the germline V gene. CDR3 length equals 12 residues.

This rearrangement joins TRBV7-9 to TRBJ2-3, with a weak D call TRBD1 (5 bases). This CDR3 is built from 14 residues. V gave up 5 bases and J gave up 2 bases, with 11 bases separating them. Per germline, CDR1 SEHNR and CDR2 FQNEAQ (reference sequence). The CDR3 DNA is TGTGCCAGCAGCCCAAGTGGGGCCACAGATACGCAGTATTTT. Translated: CASSPSGATDTQYF.

CDR3 amino acids: CASSLAGGDQETQYF. The CDR3 region has the DNA TGCGCCAGCAGCTTGGCGGGGGGGGATCAAGAGACCCAGTACTTC. The rearrangement joins TRBV5-1 to TRBJ2-5; 8 bases are shared with TRBD2. The germline V gene has CDR1 SGHRS and CDR2 YFSETQ. CDR3 size: 15 residues. V shed 0 bases and J 2 bases; nucleotides not matched to a gene: 3.

V usage is TRBV2 and J usage is TRBJ2-5; 12 bases are a match to TRBD2. CDR1 is SNHLY, CDR2 FYNNEI, per germline. The CDR3 extends over 14 amino acids. Trimming cost V 8 bases and J 4 bases; bases outside gene matches: 5. The CDR3 nucleotides read TGTGCCAGCTGGGCTAGCGGGGGGGCAGAGACCCAGTACTTC. Translation: CASWASGGAETQYF.

This clone was detected a few times. The chain carries TRBV10-3 and TRBJ2-5, with 10 nucleotides matching TRBD2. The CDR3 spans 15 residues. The germline V gene has CDR1 ENHRY and CDR2 SYGVKD. V lost 6 bases, J lost 4 bases, and 8 bases stayed unmatched. The CDR3 DNA reads as TGTGCCATCAGGCCGCAAGCGGGGGGGCCAGAGACCCAGTACTTC. Its protein product is CAIRPQAGGPETQYF.

The chain carries TRBV7-2 and TRBJ2-7, with TRBD2 as a possible D gene (5 bases). Trimming pared 7 bases from V and 6 bases from J, leaving 16 bases between. CDR1 is SGHTA, CDR2 FQGNSA, per germline. CDR3 length: 13 residues. The CDR3 protein is CASNPGRVSEQYF. In nucleotides, the CDR3 is TGTGCCAGCAACCCCGGGCGGGTCTCCGAGCAGTACTTC.

This clone showed up just a few times. The chain carries TRBV2 and TRBJ2-1, with 7 nucleotides matching TRBD2. V lost 4 bases, J lost 5 bases, and 2 bases stayed unmatched. The CDR3 covers 13 residues. In germline, CDR1 is SNHLY, CDR2 FYNNEI. CDR3 loop: CASSVGGDNEQFF. The CDR3 nucleotides read TGTGCCAGCAGTGTTGGGGGGGACAATGAGCAGTTCTTC.

The rearrangement joins TRBV30 to TRBJ1-2, with TRBD1 as a possible D gene (5 bases). The CDR3 has 14 amino acids. The V gene's germline CDR1 is GTSNPN and CDR2 SVGIG (reference sequence). V dropped 7 bases and J dropped 4 bases, with 19 bases sitting between them. The CDR3 DNA is TGTGCCTCTCCCCTAGAAGGGGTGGGCTATGGCTACACCTTC. Translation: CASPLEGVGYGYTF.

V gene TRBV14 combines with J gene TRBJ1-2; 10 nucleotides align to TRBD1. The V gene's germline CDR1 is SGHDN and CDR2 FVKESK. This CDR3 comprises 13 residues. The junction had 3 bases not matched to a gene; V was cut back by 3 bases and J by 8 bases. CDR3 DNA: TGTGCCAGCAGCCAGGGACAGGGGTTGGGCTACACCTTC. This translates into CASSQGQGLGYTF.

The CDR3 DNA is TGCGCCAGCAGCCAAGGGCCGGGGAAGGCCGACACTGAAGCTTTCTTT. Translating gives CASSQGPGKADTEAFF. V gene TRBV4-3 combines with J gene TRBJ1-1; D remains unclear. This CDR3 has 16 residues. Trimming took 1 base from V and 3 from J, leaving 15 bases between them. Germline CDR1 LGHNA, CDR2 YSLEER.

The rearrangement joins TRBV27 to TRBJ2-1, with 9 bases lining up with TRBD2. Germline V gene data show CDR1 as MNHEY and CDR2 as SMNVEV (reference sequence). CDR3 size: 16 residues. J gave up 5 bases and V 5 bases, and 10 bases lay outside the gene matches. This CDR3 reads CASSPEIAGVDNEQFF. The CDR3 nucleotides read TGTGCCAGCAGTCCTGAAATAGCGGGAGTAGACAATGAGCAGTTCTTC.

CDR3 DNA sequence: TGTGCCAGCAGCGCCTTGACAGGGGGGGAAAAACTGTTTTTT. Encoded protein: CASSALTGGEKLFF. The chain uses TRBV13 and TRBJ1-4, with TRBD1 matching over 9 bases. Germline CDR1 and CDR2: PRHDT and FYEKMQ (reference sequence). J lost 8 bases, V lost 5 bases, and 6 bases had no gene match. The CDR3 covers 14 residues.